The TCR beta chain described here comes from a study of radiation and T cells in renal cell carcinoma. As for the study in general: Nephrectomy followed 15 Gy stereotactic body radiation by 4 weeks.

Time point noted: baseline pretreatment blood. Documented treatment: 15 Gy SBRT to primary tumor, nephrectomy 4 weeks later. Serial blood draws occurred at baseline and 2 and 4 weeks post-SBRT. The patient's renal cell carcinoma had clear cell pathology. Generated by immunoSEQ multiplex PCR, the TCRdb table keeps only in-frame clones and is missing some. The sample holds about 20,000 clones, about 80% seen once. With 1 base clipped from V and 1 base from J, the junction kept 5 bases outside the gene matches. Germline CDR1 SGHNT, CDR2 YYREEE (reference sequence). CDR3 length: 15 amino acids. The sequence was obtained from a man in his fifties or sixties with renal cell carcinoma. The sequencing here drew on blood, taken from a patient whose treatment included radiotherapy and nephrectomy. V usage is TRBV5-4 and J usage is TRBJ2-7; 7 bases fit TRBD2. The DNA of the CDR3 is TGTGCCAGCAGCTTGCCTCTAGCGGATTCCTACGAGCAGTACTTC. Translation: CASSLPLADSYEQYF.